This T cell receptor beta chain emerged from a study of T cells in Graves' hyperthyroidism and ophthalmopathy. Details on this clonotype: Its target is not known.

Deletions cut 5 bases from V and 0 bases from J, with 11 bases between. This CDR3 is built from 14 residues. Germline lookup yields CDR1 SNHLY and CDR2 FYNNEI. Study-wide results and limits: Blood shared most expanded thyroid clonotypes above 0.001. A model of 13 V-J pairs discriminated ophthalmopathy from stable hyperthyroidism.

Reasons for excluding patients were uncontrolled infection, other autoimmune disease, pregnancy or lactation. The CDR3 regions of TCR beta were amplified from RNA transcripts. HTBI primers were the set used in a first-round RT-PCR of the TCR CDR3. TCRdb independently ran MiXCR on the multiplex PCR reads; one entry per CDR3 protein. The profile shows 500,000 to 600,000 distinct CDR3 sequences, 46% of them singletons. The specimen was peripheral blood or thyroid tissue (not recorded which). The chain links TRBV2 to TRBJ2-7; D is uncertain. This receptor was obtained from an adult woman with Graves' disease, either hyperthyroidism or ophthalmopathy (not recorded which). The CDR3 loop is CASSFGRRSYEQYF. In DNA, the CDR3 is TGTGCCAGCAGTTTCGGCCGCCGCTCCTACGAGCAGTACTTC.